This is a list of T cell receptor beta chains from one sample in a study of T cell responses to AZD1222 COVID-19 vaccine. Assay: immunoSEQ multiplex PCR; the TCRdb copy retains only in-frame clones and omits some. Of approximately 220,000 clones in the sample, 90% to 95% were seen once. The sequencing here drew on peripheral blood, taken on day 0 of MenACWY control vaccination. The receptor set was obtained from an adult in good health. Both conserved end residues are part of each CDR3. D genes are given only for firm matches. Rows may omit the clone size; those that give it use once, few, many or a size class.

CDR3: CASSQTGVNTEAFF
DNA: TGTGCCAGCAGTCAGACAGGAGTGAACACTGAAGCTTTCTTT
size: -
length: 14
D: -
V: TRBV25-1
J: TRBJ1-1

CDR3: CASSPGKAAGNTIYF
DNA: TGTGCCAGCAGCCCCGGAAAGGCCGCTGGAAACACCATATATTTT
size: once
length: 15
D: -
V: TRBV3-1/TRBV3-2
J: TRBJ1-3

CDR3: CASSRSGGLYNEQFF
DNA: TGTGCCAGCAGCCGGAGCGGGGGGCTTTACAATGAGCAGTTCTTC
size: few
length: 15
D: TRBD2
V: TRBV4-2
J: TRBJ2-1

CDR3: CASREQGYDEQYF
DNA: TGTGCCAGCAGGGAACAGGGGTATGACGAGCAGTACTTC
size: -
length: 13
D: TRBD1
V: TRBV28
J: TRBJ2-7

CDR3: CASSLGSYNEQFF
DNA: TGTGCCAGCAGCTTGGGGTCCTACAATGAGCAGTTCTTC
size: -
length: 13
D: -
V: TRBV7-3
J: TRBJ2-1

CDR3: CASSQDPGVGSPLHF
DNA: TGCGCCAGCAGCCAAGATCCCGGGGTAGGGTCACCCCTCCACTTT
size: -
length: 15
D: -
V: TRBV4-3
J: TRBJ1-6

CDR3: CASSPPTGNYGYTF
DNA: TGTGCCAGCAGCCCCCCGACAGGGAACTATGGCTACACCTTC
size: -
length: 14
D: TRBD1
V: TRBV3-1/TRBV3-2
J: TRBJ1-2

CDR3: CASSLGVNGYTF
DNA: TGTGCCAGCAGTTTAGGAGTGAATGGCTACACCTTC
size: -
length: 12
D: -
V: TRBV28
J: TRBJ1-2

CDR3: CASSLQDYSPLHF
DNA: TGTGCCAGCAGCTTACAAGACTATTCACCCCTCCACTTT
size: -
length: 13
D: -
V: TRBV11-1
J: TRBJ1-6

CDR3: CASSPRRDYGYTF
DNA: TGTGCCAGTAGTCCCAGGAGGGACTATGGCTACACCTTC
size: -
length: 13
D: -
V: TRBV19
J: TRBJ1-2

CDR3: CASSIFPTVNTEAFF
DNA: TGTGCCAGTAGTATTTTTCCCACGGTGAACACTGAAGCTTTCTTT
size: once
length: 15
D: -
V: TRBV19
J: TRBJ1-1

CDR3: CASSQLTGFGTQYF
DNA: TGCGCCAGCAGCCAACTTACAGGGTTCGGTACGCAGTATTTT
size: -
length: 14
D: -
V: TRBV4-3
J: TRBJ2-3

CDR3: CASSSKPPLGEPNTEAFF
DNA: TGTGCCAGCAGCTCAAAACCACCTTTGGGGGAACCGAACACTGAAGCTTTCTTT
size: -
length: 18
D: -
V: TRBV5-5
J: TRBJ1-1

CDR3: CASSLGGGSNTIYF
DNA: TGTGCCAGCAGTTTAGGGGGGGGTTCGAACACCATATATTTT
size: once
length: 14
D: -
V: TRBV25-1
J: TRBJ1-3

CDR3: CASTSWGDYEQYF
DNA: TGTGCCAGCACCTCGTGGGGGGACTACGAGCAGTACTTC
size: -
length: 13
D: -
V: TRBV2
J: TRBJ2-7

CDR3: CASSPAGGAYNEQFF
DNA: TGTGCCAGCTCACCCGCAGGGGGCGCTTACAATGAGCAGTTCTTC
size: -
length: 15
D: TRBD1
V: TRBV18
J: TRBJ2-1

CDR3: CASSLTSGGYNEQFF
DNA: TGTGCCAGCAGTTTGACTAGCGGGGGGTACAATGAGCAGTTCTTC
size: -
length: 15
D: TRBD2
V: TRBV5-4
J: TRBJ2-1

CDR3: CASSLETISSYEQYF
DNA: TGTGCCAGCAGCTTAGAGACTATAAGCTCCTACGAGCAGTACTTC
size: -
length: 15
D: -
V: TRBV7-2
J: TRBJ2-7

CDR3: CASSETRQGFGGYTF
DNA: TGCGCCAGCAGTGAGACCCGACAGGGCTTCGGTGGCTACACCTTC
size: once
length: 15
D: TRBD1
V: TRBV10-2
J: TRBJ1-2

CDR3: CASSQASAFMTGASSGNTIYF
DNA: TGTGCCAGCAGCCAAGCGTCCGCTTTTATGACAGGGGCTAGCTCTGGAAACACCATATATTTT
size: -
length: 21
D: TRBD1
V: TRBV3-1/TRBV3-2
J: TRBJ1-3

CDR3: CSALTGVDAEAFF
DNA: TGCAGCGCCCTGACAGGGGTGGACGCTGAAGCTTTCTTT
size: -
length: 13
D: TRBD1
V: TRBV29-1
J: TRBJ1-1

CDR3: CASSTGRRIATGELFF
DNA: TGTGCCAGTAGTACGGGACGGAGGATAGCCACCGGGGAGCTGTTTTTT
size: once
length: 16
D: -
V: TRBV19
J: TRBJ2-2

CDR3: CASSFWGMNTEAFF
DNA: TGCGCCAGCAGCTTCTGGGGCATGAACACTGAAGCTTTCTTT
size: once
length: 14
D: -
V: TRBV5-1
J: TRBJ1-1

CDR3: CASSPTTGVDSNQPQHF
DNA: TGTGCCAGCTCACCAACGACAGGGGTCGATAGCAATCAGCCCCAGCATTTT
size: -
length: 17
D: TRBD1
V: TRBV18
J: TRBJ1-5

CDR3: CASTPDLPGGGELFF
DNA: TGTGCCAGCACCCCGGACCTCCCAGGCGGCGGGGAGCTGTTTTTT
size: -
length: 15
D: -
V: TRBV2
J: TRBJ2-2

CDR3: CASSRTGYGYTF
DNA: TGTGCCAGTAGTAGGACTGGCTATGGCTACACCTTC
size: -
length: 12
D: -
V: TRBV19
J: TRBJ1-2

CDR3: CASSLFPRVSNTEAFF
DNA: TGTGCCAGCTCCCTCTTTCCCAGGGTGTCGAACACTGAAGCTTTCTTT
size: -
length: 16
D: -
V: TRBV18
J: TRBJ1-1

CDR3: CASSYRGPGGYTF
DNA: TGTGCCAGCAGCTACAGGGGCCCGGGGGGCTACACCTTC
size: -
length: 13
D: TRBD1
V: TRBV27
J: TRBJ1-2

CDR3: CASSPKSQDIPSSYNEQFF
DNA: TGTGCCAGCTCACCAAAGTCCCAGGATATACCTAGCTCCTACAATGAGCAGTTCTTC
size: -
length: 19
D: -
V: TRBV18
J: TRBJ2-1

CDR3: CASSTGQGVYGYTF
DNA: TGCGCCAGCAGCACGGGACAGGGCGTCTATGGCTACACCTTC
size: -
length: 14
D: TRBD1
V: TRBV5-1
J: TRBJ1-2

CDR3: CASSQRRESPLHF
DNA: TGTGCCAGCAGTCAGCGGAGGGAATCACCCCTCCACTTT
size: once
length: 13
D: -
V: TRBV6-5
J: TRBJ1-6

CDR3: CAHGELFF
DNA: TGTGCCCACGGGGAGCTGTTTTTT
size: -
length: 8
D: -
V: TRBV30
J: TRBJ2-2

CDR3: CASMRGPPPLGAFF
DNA: TGTGCCAGCATGAGGGGGCCACCCCCTCTAGGGGCTTTCTTT
size: -
length: 14
D: TRBD1
V: TRBV2
J: TRBJ1-1

CDR3: CASSVGSRLIQETQYF
DNA: TGTGCCAGTAGTGTCGGGTCCAGACTCATCCAAGAGACCCAGTACTTC
size: -
length: 16
D: -
V: TRBV19
J: TRBJ2-5

CDR3: CASSRRQGLSNTIYF
DNA: TGTGCCAGCAGCCGAAGACAGGGGCTGTCGAACACCATATATTTT
size: -
length: 15
D: TRBD1
V: TRBV11-2
J: TRBJ1-3

CDR3: CASSWGQNNSPLHF
DNA: TGTGCCAGCAGTTGGGGACAGAACAATTCACCCCTCCACTTT
size: once
length: 14
D: TRBD1
V: TRBV6-2/TRBV6-3
J: TRBJ1-6

CDR3: CSSLAGASTDTQYF
DNA: TGCAGCTCCCTGGCGGGGGCTAGCACAGATACGCAGTATTTT
size: once
length: 14
D: -
V: TRBV29-1
J: TRBJ2-3

CDR3: CASSQVSRFEAFF
DNA: TGCGCCAGCAGCCAAGTATCCAGATTTGAAGCTTTCTTT
size: -
length: 13
D: -
V: TRBV4-1
J: TRBJ1-1

CDR3: CAISGQGDPMSGYTF
DNA: TGTGCCATATCGGGACAGGGTGACCCTATGAGTGGCTACACCTTC
size: once
length: 15
D: TRBD1
V: TRBV10-3
J: TRBJ1-2

CDR3: CASSQDGTSASGNTIYF
DNA: TGCGCCAGCAGCCAAGATGGAACGTCAGCCTCTGGAAACACCATATATTTT
size: few
length: 17
D: -
V: TRBV4-1
J: TRBJ1-3

CDR3: CASSVLGDRGNQPQHF
DNA: TGTGCCAGCAGTGTCCTAGGCGACAGGGGCAATCAGCCCCAGCATTTT
size: -
length: 16
D: TRBD1
V: TRBV27
J: TRBJ1-5

CDR3: CASSLHASQPQHF
DNA: TGTGCCAGCAGTCTACATGCGAGTCAGCCCCAGCATTTT
size: -
length: 13
D: -
V: TRBV6-5
J: TRBJ1-5

CDR3: CASSQDLLKETQYF
DNA: TGTGCCAGCAGCCAAGATCTGCTTAAAGAGACCCAGTACTTC
size: -
length: 14
D: -
V: TRBV4-2
J: TRBJ2-5

CDR3: CASSRAGQARNSPLHF
DNA: TGTGCCAGCAGCAGGGCGGGACAGGCCCGAAATTCACCCCTCCACTTT
size: -
length: 16
D: TRBD1
V: TRBV7-8
J: TRBJ1-6

CDR3: CASSLTGTNYGYTF
DNA: TGTGCCAGCTCTCTTACAGGGACCAACTATGGCTACACCTTC
size: -
length: 14
D: -
V: TRBV6-5
J: TRBJ1-2

CDR3: CASSHRKVRGATRTDTQYF
DNA: TGTGCCAGCAGTCATCGGAAAGTGAGGGGGGCAACCCGCACAGATACGCAGTATTTT
size: -
length: 19
D: -
V: TRBV3-1/TRBV3-2
J: TRBJ2-3

CDR3: CASSLAVGANNEQFF
DNA: TGTGCCAGCAGCTTAGCGGTAGGGGCCAACAATGAGCAGTTCTTC
size: -
length: 15
D: -
V: TRBV7-9
J: TRBJ2-1

CDR3: CSVRGPQGEEKLFF
DNA: TGCAGCGTTCGCGGTCCACAGGGAGAAGAAAAACTGTTTTTT
size: -
length: 14
D: -
V: TRBV29-1
J: TRBJ1-4

CDR3: CASSPSGDGYTF
DNA: TGTGCCAGCAGCCCATCAGGGGATGGCTACACCTTC
size: -
length: 12
D: -
V: TRBV7-3
J: TRBJ1-2

CDR3: CASSSLGGGTEAFF
DNA: TGTGCCAGCAGTTCCCTGGGGGGTGGGACTGAAGCTTTCTTT
size: once
length: 14
D: -
V: TRBV6-6
J: TRBJ1-1